Shown below are 18 T cell receptor beta chains from a single sample sequenced in a study of T cell responses to AZD1222 COVID-19 vaccine. The data were produced by immunoSEQ multiplex PCR, yet TCRdb's version contains in-frame clones alone and is incomplete. The sample includes approximately 160,000 clones, roughly 88% of them seen just once. The material was peripheral blood, obtained on day 0 of AZD1222 vaccination. Every receptor here comes from an adult in good health.

The chain couples TRBV12-5 to TRBJ2-1; 9 bases agree with TRBD1. CDR3 length equals 14 residues. The trim removed 6 bases at V and 12 bases at J, leaving 12 bases unmatched. Germline values: CDR1 LGHNT, CDR2 FRNRAP. The CDR3 loop reads CASGPGQGVSPQFF. Here the CDR3 DNA reads TGTGCTAGTGGCCCGGGACAGGGTGTAAGTCCGCAGTTCTTC.

About this clone itself: The same CDR3 arises from other DNA sequences in this sample as well. This chain uses TRBV7-3 with TRBJ1-1; 8 bases are shared with TRBD1. V was pared by 6 bases and J by 5 bases, with 5 bases of the junction left unmatched. This CDR3 has 13 amino acids. Germline assignment: CDR1 SGHTA and CDR2 FQGTGA. CDR3 residues: CASRGQGATEAFF. The CDR3, as DNA: TGTGCCAGCAGGGGTCAGGGGGCAACTGAAGCTTTCTTT.

This chain joins TRBV14 and TRBJ1-4; possibly TRBD1 for D (6 bases). This CDR3 spans 14 amino acids. V lost 0 bases to trimming and J lost 11 bases, with 13 bases between them. Per the germline V gene, CDR1 is SGHDN and CDR2 is FVKESK. The CDR3 bases are TGTGCCAGCAGCCAAGAAGGGGACCAGGGGAAACTGTTTTTT. Protein: CASSQEGDQGKLFF.

The table lists this clone with a count of one. The chain recombines TRBV11-2 with TRBJ1-1; 7 bases match TRBD1. The J segment lost 1 base and the V segment lost 6 bases, leaving 8 bases of the junction unmatched. Germline-derived CDR1 and CDR2 are SGHAT and FQNNGV. The CDR3 is made up of 15 amino acids. CDR3 in DNA: TGTGCCAGCAGGACTATCAGGGGGTCGAACACTGAAGCTTTCTTT. Encoded protein: CASRTIRGSNTEAFF.

The chain joins TRBV4-1 to TRBJ1-2, with D hard to call. In germline, CDR1 is MGHRA, CDR2 YSYEKL. The CDR3 runs 14 residues. Trimming shortened V by 1 base and J by 0 bases, and 6 bases separated the two germline ends. CDR3 sequence reads: CASSQAPTNYGYTF. The CDR3 DNA is TGCGCCAGCAGCCAAGCCCCCACTAACTATGGCTACACCTTC.

This clone has a single count. The CDR3 region is CASSLASGGKNTEAFF. The DNA of the CDR3 is TGTGCCAGCAGCTTAGCCTCCGGTGGGAAGAACACTGAAGCTTTCTTT. The chain is built from TRBV7-9 and TRBJ1-1; D is uncertain. V was pared by 0 bases and J by 1 base, with 12 bases between. CDR3 length equals 16 residues. The germline CDR1 and CDR2 sequences are SEHNR and FQNEAQ (reference sequence).

V gene TRBV30 combines with J gene TRBJ1-3; D possibly corresponds to TRBD1 (5 bases). Germline CDR1 GTSNPN, CDR2 SVGIG (reference sequence). V was clipped by 0 bases and J by 4 bases, with 7 bases between them. The CDR3 length is 13 residues. The CDR3 DNA reads as TGTGCCTGGAGTGTAAACAGGGGAAACACCATATATTTT. It encodes CAWSVNRGNTIYF.

The gene calls are TRBV7-8 and TRBJ1-2; D ambiguous. Germline assignment: CDR1 SGHVS and CDR2 FQNEAQ. The CDR3 has 13 amino acids. Trimming pared 1 base from V and 8 bases from J, leaving 11 bases between. In DNA form, the CDR3 reads TGTGCCAGCAGCTTAGAGGTACCGGAAGGCTACACCTTC. This encodes CASSLEVPEGYTF.

The chain recombines TRBV7-8 with TRBJ1-6, with 9 bases aligning to TRBD1. The germline V gene encodes CDR1 SGHVS and CDR2 FQNEAQ. Trimming took 2 bases from V and 9 from J; bases not matched to a gene: 5. The CDR3 length is 15 residues. CDR3 sequence: CASSLFGTGPSPLHF. As DNA, the CDR3 is TGTGCCAGCAGCTTATTTGGGACAGGGCCTTCACCCCTCCACTTT. The variable domain in full, with the rest retrieved from reference TRBV7-8 and TRBJ1-6, is GAGVSQSPRYKVAKRGQDVALRCDPISGHVSLFWYQQALGQGPEFLTYFQNEAQLDKSGLPSDRFFAERPEGSVSTLKIQRTQQEDSAVYLCASSLFGTGPSPLHFGNGTRLTVT.

The chain has TRBV30 and TRBJ1-1; 7 bases agree with TRBD1. Germline CDR1 and CDR2: GTSNPN and SVGIG (reference sequence). J was trimmed by 0 bases and V by 3 bases; bases with no gene match: 4. The CDR3 consists of 14 residues. The CDR3 is CAWSAGTVNTEAFF. The CDR3 coding sequence is TGTGCCTGGAGCGCCGGGACAGTGAACACTGAAGCTTTCTTT.

DNA of the CDR3: TGTGCCAGCAGCTTAGCGTGGGACTATGGCTACACCTTC. Amino acids: CASSLAWDYGYTF. This chain uses TRBV7-9 with TRBJ1-2; D gene unclear. The V gene's germline CDR1 is SEHNR and CDR2 FQNEAQ (reference sequence). This CDR3 is 13 amino acids long. Trimming cost V 0 bases and J 3 bases, with 5 bases left between them.

The chain uses TRBV18 and TRBJ1-6; the D gene is possibly TRBD1 (6 bases). The CDR3 consists of 15 residues. The V gene's germline CDR1 is KGHSH and CDR2 LQKENI. The V and J ends lost 4 bases and 7 bases respectively, with 14 bases between them. The DNA of the CDR3 is TGTGCCAGCTCACGCCAAGGACAGTACAATTCACCCCTCCACTTT. It yields the protein CASSRQGQYNSPLHF.

The V and J genes are TRBV6-5 and TRBJ2-1; 9 bases fit TRBD2. The ends lost 4 bases at V and 0 bases at J; junction bases unmatched: 4. CDR1 is MNHEY, CDR2 SVGAGI, per germline. CDR3 length equals 16 residues. CDR3 loop: CASSSLSGSSYNEQFF. In DNA, the CDR3 is TGTGCCAGCAGTTCCCTTAGCGGGAGCTCCTACAATGAGCAGTTCTTC.

This rearrangement joins TRBV12-3 or TRBV12-4 to TRBJ2-2, with D possibly matching TRBD2 (6 bases). Trimming shortened V by 3 bases and J by 7 bases, and 9 bases separated the two germline ends. This CDR3 spans 13 amino acids. For the CDR3, the DNA is TGTGCCAGCAGTTTGTTGCGGGGCGGGGAGCTGTTTTTT. It is translated as CASSLLRGGELFF.

This clone was detected only a few times. The sample has other DNA sequences that encode this CDR3 too. This chain joins TRBV4-3 and TRBJ2-7; TRBD2 is a possible D gene (6 bases). V was shortened by 0 bases and J by 3 bases, with 6 bases between the two germline ends. Germline-derived CDR1 and CDR2 are LGHNA and YSLEER. This CDR3 spans 13 amino acids. In DNA, the CDR3 is TGCGCCAGCAGCCAAGACGGGGGCTACGAGCAGTACTTC. It translates to CASSQDGGYEQYF.

The genes are TRBV14 and TRBJ1-2, with no clear D. Germline V lookup: CDR1 SGHDN, CDR2 FVKESK. With 1 base removed from V and 3 bases from J, the gap between germline ends came to 6 bases. The CDR3 sequence is 13 residues long. In DNA form, the CDR3 reads TGTGCCAGCAGCCAAGTGTGGGACTATGGCTACACCTTC. The encoded protein is CASSQVWDYGYTF.

This rearrangement joins TRBV30 to TRBJ1-3; D uncertain. Germline V gives CDR1 GTSNPN, CDR2 SVGIG (reference sequence). The CDR3 contains 14 residues. Trimming took off 0 bases at V and 0 bases at J, with 6 bases between the two ends. DNA for the CDR3: TGTGCCTGGAGTGTCCGGAGCTCTGGAAACACCATATATTTT. This gives the protein CAWSVRSSGNTIYF.

There are a few counts of this clone. This chain connects TRBV6-5 to TRBJ1-5; unclear D gene. The length of the CDR3 is 13 residues. Between the trimmed V and J ends, which lost 6 bases and 3 bases, there was a span of 9 bases. The germline V gene encodes CDR1 MNHEY and CDR2 SVGAGI. The CDR3 spells CASSPDFNQPQHF. The DNA for the CDR3 is TGTGCCAGCAGCCCCGACTTCAATCAGCCCCAGCATTTT.